The T cell receptor (beta chain) under discussion was sequenced for a study of blood T cell repertoires in COVID-19 (dated by TCRdb to 2019 to 2021). In the study overall: Collaborator samples came from the United States, Italy and Spain and covered acute and convalescent phases of COVID-19. Deeply sampled blood TCRbeta repertoires from subjects exposed to, actively infected with, or recovered from COVID-19 were included in the dataset. The repertoires were made available in a free public database intended to serve as a resource for research on the immune response to SARS-CoV-2. The material from the prospective study consisted of cDNA or gDNA derived from T cells, B-cell-depleted T cells, or PBMCs. A de-identified subject ID, COVID-19 status, age in years and sex were almost always included in the sample metadata. HLA class I and class II types, where available, came from metadata supplied by the sample provider rather than from assay-based typing. Samples were obtained from the ongoing ImmuneRACE study (first 160 participants) and from about 1,300 subjects provided by 6 global collaborators. Broader findings and caveats from the paper: The quantity of clinical and demographic metadata differed by source and by participant and was supplied without curation.

Collaborating institutions collected whole blood in K2EDTA tubes following their own protocols. For TCRbeta analysis, collaborators shipped samples in one of three forms: frozen whole blood, isolated PBMCs, or DNA extracted from either of those sample types. A note on this clone: Its antigen specificity is not known. Base qualities are missing; no much larger clone stands one base away.

TCRbeta CDR3 regions were amplified from genomic DNA by means of the immunoSEQ Assay, a bias-controlled multiplex PCR. The published analysis was carried out like this. The number of nucleated cells in each sample was estimated from the amplification of reference gene primers within the assay. Sequence reads were collapsed and filtered to measure the absolute abundance of every unique TCRbeta CDR3 rearrangement. For each sample, productive Simpson clonality was calculated as the square root of Simpson's diversity index across productive rearrangements. Here the immuneACCESS table is served through TCRdb, limited to in-frame sequences with V and J called. Missing clones are a known gap in these copies; in checked studies unresolved V genes cover under half, and the rest lacks a known reason. The V and J calls and clone size come from that table; D and trimming were worked out from the DNA. Within this sample are approximately 85,000 clones, with over 80% of them counted one time only. Of the sample, roughly 6.4% is held by the ten largest clones.

Sample: peripheral blood. The source of this sequence is an older woman with active COVID-19.

For the CDR3, the sequence is CASEDRISGANVLTF. The sequence in DNA is TGTGCCAGTGAGGATAGGATCTCTGGGGCCAACGTCCTGACTTTC. The rearranged segments are TRBV6-5 and TRBJ2-6, with the D segment identity uncertain. Inclusive of the bounding cysteine and phenylalanine, the CDR3 is 15 residues long. The retained sequence is limited to the CDR3, 45 bases, with the frame set at the first base. A distance of 12 bases separates the germline ends of V and J, which lose 9 bases and 0 bases respectively. Per the germline V gene, MNHEY is the CDR1 and SVGAGI is the CDR2.